This passage covers 20 T cell receptor beta chains from one sample sequenced in a study of lymphopenia after photon versus proton radiotherapy. Produced via immunoSEQ multiplex PCR; TCRdb's table is partial and in-frame only. Altogether tens of thousands of clones are present, approximately 84% being singletons, with the ten largest covering around 2%. The input for sequencing was peripheral blood, taken from a patient treated with proton-based radiotherapy. The receptors come from a man in his fifties or sixties with pancreatic cancer.

This clone was recorded a few times. V gene TRBV2 combines with J gene TRBJ2-1; unclear D gene. The germline CDR1 and CDR2 sequences are SNHLY and FYNNEI. The CDR3 covers 13 residues. The ends were cut back, 4 bases at V and 10 bases at J, with 14 bases in the middle. The CDR3 is CASSVFLTTEQFF. CDR3 in DNA: TGTGCCAGCAGTGTGTTCCTGACGACAGAGCAGTTCTTC.

This clone has only one observation. The chain uses TRBV21-1 and TRBJ2-3; the table's D call of TRBD1 was not tested on the DNA. TRBV21-1 constitutes a pseudogene. This CDR3 has 19 residues. The CDR3 spells CASSPPTIPATGPPFGQYF. CDR3 bases: TGTGCCAGCAGCCCCCCCACTATACCGGCGACAGGCCCTCCATTTGGGCAGTATTTT.

The V call is TRBV29-1, the J call TRBJ2-7; D gene unclear. Trimming took 4 bases from V and 5 from J, leaving 9 bases between them. Germline loops: CDR1 SQVTM, CDR2 ANQGSEA. The CDR3 length is 11 residues. The CDR3 is CSVGRTDEQYF. CDR3 nucleotides: TGCAGCGTTGGCCGGACGGACGAGCAGTACTTC.

For the CDR3, the DNA is TGTGCCAGCAGTCCCCGGACAGTCTATGGCTACACCTTC. Translating gives CASSPRTVYGYTF. This chain joins TRBV2 and TRBJ1-2; TRBD1 is a possible D gene (6 bases). The V end was cut by 5 bases, the J end by 4 bases, with 11 bases between. The V gene's germline CDR1 is SNHLY and CDR2 FYNNEI. This CDR3 region has 13 residues.

The chain combines TRBV5-6 with TRBJ1-2; weak D call: TRBD1 (5 bases). Per the germline V gene, CDR1 is SGHDT and CDR2 is YYEEEE. There are 11 residues in the CDR3. V dropped 4 bases and J dropped 6 bases, with 7 bases sitting between them. CDR3 amino acids: CASSTRDGYTF. The DNA of the CDR3 is TGTGCCAGCAGCACCAGGGATGGCTACACCTTC.

The rearrangement joins TRBV9 to TRBJ2-1; D is unresolved. The CDR3 runs 15 residues. The ends were cut back, 1 base at V and 4 bases at J, with 12 bases in the middle. Germline loops: CDR1 SGDLS, CDR2 YYNGEE. The CDR3 spells CASSVFGVGYNEQFF. The CDR3 DNA sequence: TGTGCCAGCAGCGTATTCGGTGTGGGGTACAATGAGCAGTTCTTC.

CDR3 in amino acids: CASRATLAGGSYNEQFF. CDR3 DNA sequence: TGTGCCAGCAGGGCCACTCTAGCGGGAGGGAGTTACAATGAGCAGTTCTTC. V gene TRBV7-9 combines with J gene TRBJ2-1; 12 bases are a match to TRBD2. Germline assignment: CDR1 SEHNR and CDR2 FQNEAQ (reference sequence). Trimming cost V 6 bases and J 4 bases; bases outside gene matches: 10. This CDR3 contains 17 residues.

The chain couples TRBV28 to TRBJ1-1; a possible D gene is TRBD1 (6 bases). This CDR3 region has 16 residues. Germline V gene lookup returns CDR1 MDHEN and CDR2 SYDVKM. V was clipped by 6 bases and J by 0 bases, with 17 bases between them. CDR3 region: CASSPTRTDMNTEAFF. The DNA for the CDR3 is TGTGCCAGCAGCCCGACCCGGACAGACATGAACACTGAAGCTTTCTTT.

The CDR3 DNA reads as TGTGCCAGCAGCTTAGCAGGGGGGAACACCGGGGAGCTGTTTTTT. It translates to CASSLAGGNTGELFF. The gene calls are TRBV7-2 and TRBJ2-2; maybe TRBD1 (6 bases). The CDR3 totals 15 residues. Per germline, CDR1 SGHTA and CDR2 FQGNSA. V dropped 0 bases and J dropped 1 base, with 6 bases sitting between them.

This CDR3 reads CASSPTGQSNQPQHF. The CDR3 nucleotides are TGTGCCAGCAGCCCGACAGGCCAGAGCAATCAGCCCCAGCATTTT. The chain employs TRBV5-5 and TRBJ1-5; D may be TRBD1 (6 bases). In germline, CDR1 is SGHKS, CDR2 YYEKEE (reference sequence). Trimming left V 4 bases short and J 1 base short, with 12 bases between. The CDR3 runs 15 residues.

This chain connects TRBV15 to TRBJ2-5; 10 bases fit TRBD1. Looked up from germline, CDR1 is LNHNV and CDR2 is YYDKDF (reference sequence). The CDR3 has 15 amino acids. V trimming: 5 bases; J trimming: 5 bases; junction bases outside the gene matches: 8. DNA of the CDR3: TGTGCCACCAGCGCCGGGACAGGGGTCAGGGAGACCCAGTACTTC. This encodes CATSAGTGVRETQYF.

The genes are TRBV2 and TRBJ1-2; D gene ambiguous. The CDR3 totals 13 residues. Trimming shortened V by 2 bases and J by 5 bases, and 9 bases separated the two germline ends. CDR1 SNHLY and CDR2 FYNNEI come from the germline V gene. The DNA for the CDR3 is TGTGCCAGCAGTGAATTGGCTTGGTATGGCTACACCTTC. It is translated as CASSELAWYGYTF.

This clone appeared a few times. The gene calls are TRBV7-9 and TRBJ1-4; possible D gene TRBD1, 5 bases. The CDR3 is 16 residues long. The V gene lost 5 bases and the J gene lost 5 bases, with 18 bases spanning the gap. Germline values: CDR1 SEHNR, CDR2 FQNEAQ (reference sequence). The CDR3 reads CASSEAPGGGNEKLFF. CDR3 nucleotides: TGTGCCAGCAGCGAAGCCCCGGGGGGGGGAAATGAAAAACTGTTTTTT.

The rearrangement links TRBV6-1 to TRBJ2-7; 8 bases fit TRBD1. CDR1 MNHNS and CDR2 SASEGT come from the germline V gene. The CDR3 loop spans 13 amino acids. J lost 7 bases, V lost 7 bases, and 9 bases had no gene match. Here the CDR3 DNA reads TGTGCCAGCAACCCGACAGGGGTGAGGGAGCAGTACTTC. Translated: CASNPTGVREQYF.

The rearrangement links TRBV11-1 to TRBJ2-3; D is uncertain. V gave up 5 bases and J gave up 5 bases, with 8 bases separating them. Germline assignment: CDR1 SGHAT and CDR2 FQDESV (reference sequence). The CDR3 extends over 12 amino acids. Written as DNA, the CDR3 is TGTGCCAGCAGCCCCCCAGGAGATACGCAGTATTTT. It codes for CASSPPGDTQYF.

The chain has TRBV5-1 and TRBJ2-1; a weak D match, TRBD2 (5 bases). Germline-derived CDR1 and CDR2 are SGHRS and YFSETQ. Trimming removed 4 bases at V and 4 bases at J, with 12 bases between. This CDR3 spans 14 amino acids. The DNA of the CDR3 is TGCGCCAGCAGCAAGGACGAGGGATACAATGAGCAGTTCTTC. Translation gives CASSKDEGYNEQFF.

This chain connects TRBV7-2 to TRBJ1-2, with a tentative D call TRBD1 (6 bases). Germline CDR1 SGHTA, CDR2 FQGNSA. There are 16 residues in the CDR3. V lost 5 bases and J lost 8, with 24 bases in between. Here the CDR3 DNA reads TGTGCCAGCAGCCCAGGGGATTTTGTGGGGGGTACGGGCTACACCTTC. This codes for CASSPGDFVGGTGYTF.

V usage is TRBV11-2 and J usage is TRBJ1-2, with D uncertain. Germline assignment: CDR1 SGHAT and CDR2 FQNNGV. Trimming took off 1 base at V and 8 bases at J, with 17 bases between the two ends. The CDR3 length is 15 residues. The CDR3 DNA is TGTGCCAGCAGCTTAGGGGGAGTTACGGGATTCGGCTACACCTTC. It encodes CASSLGGVTGFGYTF.

This clone was observed a single time. This chain links TRBV10-3 with TRBJ2-2; 7 nucleotides align to TRBD1. Trimming removed 5 bases from V and 2 bases from J; junction bases left unmatched: 2. CDR1 ENHRY and CDR2 SYGVKD come from the germline V gene. The CDR3 spans 14 residues. The CDR3 loop reads CAISTGANTGELFF. The CDR3 nucleotides are TGTGCCATCAGTACAGGGGCAAACACCGGGGAGCTGTTTTTT.

This clone was seen only a few times. This chain uses TRBV14 with TRBJ2-1; TRBD2 matches 12 bases. The CDR3 is 15 amino acids. Per the germline V gene, CDR1 is SGHDN and CDR2 is FVKESK. With V trimmed by 6 bases and J by 6 bases, 6 bases remained unmatched. CDR3 DNA sequence: TGTGCCAGCAGGGCTAGCGGGAGGGCGGCCAATGAGCAGTTCTTC. Protein sequence: CASRASGRAANEQFF.